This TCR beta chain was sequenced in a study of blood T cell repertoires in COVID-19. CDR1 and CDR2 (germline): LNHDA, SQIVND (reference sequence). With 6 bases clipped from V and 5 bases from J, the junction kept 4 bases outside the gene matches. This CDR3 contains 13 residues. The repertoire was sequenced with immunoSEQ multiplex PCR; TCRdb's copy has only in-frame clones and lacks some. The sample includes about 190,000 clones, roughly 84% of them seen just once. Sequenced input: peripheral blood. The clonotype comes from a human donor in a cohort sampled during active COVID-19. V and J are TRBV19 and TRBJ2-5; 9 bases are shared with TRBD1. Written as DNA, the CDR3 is TGTGCCAGTAGAGACAGGGGGATTGAGACCCAGTACTTC. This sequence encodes CASRDRGIETQYF.